The clone carrying this TCR beta chain has just one count. As yet, its antigen is unknown. The table came from immunoSEQ multiplex PCR; TCRdb's copy has only in-frame clones and leaves some out. The sample has roughly 160,000 clones, about 90% seen once. CDR1 is SGHRS and CDR2 is YFSETQ in the germline V gene. The V and J ends lost 4 bases and 1 base respectively, with 16 bases between them. The CDR3 length is 16 residues. Timing groups of about 4 and about 12 weeks for second doses were pooled. The data were obtained in a study of T cell responses to AZD1222 COVID-19 vaccine. General study points: In all cases, repertoires were sampled only after the peak T cell response. White British donors predominated, females outnumbered males, and clonal diversity was possibly underestimated. The breadth and depth of Spike-specific TCRs increased once two AZD1222 doses had been given.

The sample here was peripheral blood, taken 28 days after the second AZD1222 dose. This chain links TRBV5-1 with TRBJ2-3, with D maybe TRBD2 (7 bases). The origin of this receptor is an adult who received the AZD1222 COVID-19 vaccine. The CDR3 protein is CASSPGGLAGTDTQYF. CDR3 in DNA: TGCGCCAGCAGCCCCGGGGGGCTAGCGGGCACAGATACGCAGTATTTT.